The rows below give T cell receptor beta chains drawn from one sample of a study of T cell responses to AZD1222 COVID-19 vaccine. The data were produced by immunoSEQ multiplex PCR, yet TCRdb's version contains in-frame clones alone and is incomplete. The table shows about 56,000 clones, with approximately 86% occurring only once. The source was peripheral blood, collected 28 days after the second AZD1222 dose. The receptors were gathered from an adult who received the AZD1222 COVID-19 vaccine. Each CDR3 is given with its conserved first and last residue. The order of the fields is J gene, V gene, CDR3 protein.

j_gene: TRBJ2-1; v_gene: TRBV27; CDR3aa: CASSLSYVDNEQFF
j_gene: TRBJ1-4; v_gene: TRBV2; CDR3aa: CASSDWRATNEKLFF
j_gene: TRBJ1-3; v_gene: TRBV27; CDR3aa: CASSLQLGNTIYF
j_gene: TRBJ2-5; v_gene: TRBV28; CDR3aa: CASSLSVRETQYF
j_gene: TRBJ1-1; v_gene: TRBV5-1; CDR3aa: CASSLGPLNTEAFF
j_gene: TRBJ2-2; v_gene: TRBV19; CDR3aa: CASSPGAVTGELFF
j_gene: TRBJ2-5; v_gene: TRBV18; CDR3aa: CASSPRLSKGQQRETQYF
j_gene: TRBJ2-7; v_gene: TRBV5-4; CDR3aa: CASQKQGLPYEQYF
j_gene: TRBJ1-3; v_gene: TRBV19; CDR3aa: CASSIGRAGNTIYF
j_gene: TRBJ2-7; v_gene: TRBV4-3; CDR3aa: CASSQDAIKTSGNHEQYF
j_gene: TRBJ1-1; v_gene: TRBV7-9; CDR3aa: CASSSTMNTEAFF
j_gene: TRBJ2-3; v_gene: TRBV5-8; CDR3aa: CASSPGQGKEYF
j_gene: TRBJ1-1; v_gene: TRBV7-2; CDR3aa: CASSLAINTEAFF
j_gene: TRBJ1-5; v_gene: TRBV28; CDR3aa: CASSFYPLLQGGGNQPQHF
j_gene: TRBJ1-5; v_gene: TRBV19; CDR3aa: CASSIRGYGNQPQHF
j_gene: TRBJ2-7; v_gene: TRBV5-1; CDR3aa: CASSHGANVYEQYF
j_gene: TRBJ1-6; v_gene: TRBV6-5; CDR3aa: CASSYGTANSPLHF
j_gene: TRBJ1-1; v_gene: TRBV11-2; CDR3aa: CASGQQGTEAFF
j_gene: TRBJ1-4; v_gene: TRBV29-1; CDR3aa: CSVRAEKLFF
j_gene: TRBJ2-3; v_gene: TRBV3-1/TRBV3-2; CDR3aa: CASSQNRGDTQYF
j_gene: TRBJ2-7; v_gene: TRBV27; CDR3aa: CASSLAAGQGAYEQYF
j_gene: TRBJ2-7; v_gene: TRBV18; CDR3aa: CASSPSGLGGSSYEQYF
j_gene: TRBJ2-7; v_gene: TRBV2; CDR3aa: CASSSTSGLTYEQYF